These 12 T cell receptor beta chains share one sample of origin, sequenced in a study of CD8 T cells in ankylosing spondylitis (dated by TCRdb to 2017 to 2019). Library construction relied on 5' RACE. Instrument on record: Illumina HiSeq 2500. TCRdb's own reprocessing of the public reads used fastp at Q25 and MiXCR and kept productive beta chains. Under each unique CDR3 protein, matching rows form one entry showing the most common genes and DNA. The sample table shows approximately 40,000 distinct CDR3 sequences, and 4.5% to 6% are seen once. The ten largest account for less than 15% of the sample. Material for sequencing was blood, either unsorted or a sorted T cell fraction (not recorded which). Receptors originate from a male donor with ankylosing spondylitis or in good health (not recorded which).

This clonotype was observed many times. The genes are TRBV5-1 and TRBJ2-1, with 9 bases lining up with TRBD2. From germline, CDR1 is SGHRS and CDR2 YFSETQ. The junction had 12 bases not matched to a gene; V was cut back by 5 bases and J by 9 bases. The CDR3 covers 15 residues. CDR3 bases: TGCGCCAGCAGTTCCGAGGTAGCGGGAGTTGGTGAGCAGTTCTTC. Amino acids: CASSSEVAGVGEQFF.

The sample holds many counts of this clonotype. The CDR3 region has the DNA TGCAGCGTTTCCCCCGGGACTAGCGCGAGGGGGGAGACCCAGTACTTC. This translates into CSVSPGTSARGETQYF. J is TRBJ2-5 and V is TRBV29-1; 10 bases agree with TRBD2. This CDR3 region has 16 residues. Trimming took 5 bases from V and 5 from J; bases not matched to a gene: 14. Germline assignment: CDR1 SQVTM and CDR2 ANQGSEA.

This clonotype was seen many times. This sequence may be a read error, since a much larger clone differs from it by one base. The rearrangement uses TRBV24-1 and TRBJ2-5; TRBD1 aligns across 8 bases. The CDR3 has 15 residues. Germline V CDR1 and CDR2: KGHDR, SFDVKD. V trimming: 5 bases; J trimming: 5 bases; junction bases outside the gene matches: 9. This CDR3 reads CATSGPGQAGETQYF. The CDR3 nucleotides read TGTGCCACCAGTGGCCCGGGACAGGCGGGCGAGACCCAGTACTTC.

The table lists this clonotype with many counts. Because the CDR3 is missing its conserved closing phenylalanine or tryptophan, this is likely a read error. The DNA is omitted, as the CDR3 cannot be located on it reliably, and the CDR3 follows TCRdb's listing. The chain recombines TRBV5-1 with TRBJ2-7; the table's D call, TRBD1, was not checked against the DNA. Per the germline V gene, CDR1 is SGHRS and CDR2 is YFSETQ. A total of 9 residues make up the CDR3, ends included. CDR3 sequence reads: CASSPDRAA.

This clonotype has a count of ten or more. V usage is TRBV9 and J usage is TRBJ2-2, with 9 bases fitting TRBD2. CDR1 and CDR2 from the germline V gene are SGDLS and YYNGEE. This CDR3 spans 17 amino acids. The trim removed 0 bases at V and 6 bases at J, leaving 9 bases unmatched. CDR3 in DNA: TGTGCCAGCAGCGTAGTGGCGGGGGGGTCTTCACCCGGGGAGCTGTTTTTT. Translating gives CASSVVAGGSSPGELFF.

This clonotype was counted at least ten times. This sequence joins TRBV20-1 and TRBJ1-4; 7 nucleotides line up with TRBD1. Trimming at V came to 3 bases and at J to 8 bases, leaving 12 bases not matched to a gene. Germline V gene lookup returns CDR1 DFQATT and CDR2 SNEGSKA (reference sequence). The CDR3 is 15 residues long. The CDR3 coding sequence is TGCAGTGCTAGTATGCCGCGACAGGGATCCGAAAAACTGTTTTTT. This gives the protein CSASMPRQGSEKLFF.

This clonotype was picked up many times. The chain combines TRBV5-1 with TRBJ2-2; 12 positions match TRBD1. Trimming at V came to 3 bases and at J to 9 bases, leaving 6 bases not matched to a gene. In germline, CDR1 is SGHRS, CDR2 YFSETQ. The length of the CDR3 is 15 residues. The CDR3 region has the DNA TGCGCCAGCAGCTGGGACAGGGGGCTCAACCGGGAGCTGTTTTTT. Its translation is CASSWDRGLNRELFF.

The sample holds many counts of this clonotype. The rearrangement links TRBV5-1 to TRBJ2-5; TRBD2 matches 12 bases. The germline V gene has CDR1 SGHRS and CDR2 YFSETQ. The CDR3 is 16 residues long. After removal of 3 bases from V and 5 bases from J, the junction contained 8 bases not matched to a gene. The CDR3 nucleotides are TGCGCCAGCAGCTCCTCTAGCGGGGGGGTTGGTGAGACCCAGTACTTC. Translation gives CASSSSSGGVGETQYF.

In this sample, this clonotype turned up many times. This sequence joins TRBV7-2 and TRBJ2-1; TRBD1 is a possible D gene (6 bases). The CDR3 extends over 12 amino acids. Per the germline V gene, CDR1 is SGHTA and CDR2 is FQGNSA. V was pared by 5 bases and J by 10 bases, with 12 bases between. The CDR3 nucleotides read TGTGCCAGCAGCCTGAGGGGACAAGAGCAGTTCTTC. Translation gives CASSLRGQEQFF. The whole variable domain, filled in from reference TRBV7-2 and TRBJ2-1, reads GAGVSQSPSNKVTEKGKDVELRCDPISGHTALYWYRQSLGQGLEFLIYFQGNSAPDKSGLPSDRFSAERTGGSVSTLTIQRTQQEDSAVYLCASSLRGQEQFFGPGTRLTVL.

The chain is built from TRBV29-1 and TRBJ1-1; D possibly corresponds to TRBD1 (5 bases). Germline V gene data show CDR1 as SQVTM and CDR2 as ANQGSEA. The CDR3 has 12 amino acids. V gave up 2 bases and J gave up 7 bases, with 11 bases separating them. The CDR3 region is CSVERGRGEAFF. CDR3 in DNA: TGCAGCGTTGAAAGGGGTAGGGGTGAAGCTTTCTTT.

By proportion, this clonotype is medium-sized. The rearrangement uses TRBV5-5 and TRBJ2-7, with 7 bases aligning to TRBD1. V lost 7 bases and J lost 1; bases outside the gene matches: 11. Per the germline V gene, CDR1 is SGHKS and CDR2 is YYEKEE (reference sequence). This CDR3 has 15 amino acids. CDR3 sequence reads: CASCLGDRPSYEQYF. The CDR3 nucleotides read TGTGCCAGCTGTTTGGGGGACAGACCATCCTACGAGCAGTACTTC.

This clonotype showed up many times. The chain employs TRBV7-2 and TRBJ1-2; 9 nucleotides align to TRBD1. Germline loops: CDR1 SGHTA, CDR2 FQGNSA. J lost 4 bases, V lost 4 bases, and 1 base had no gene match. The CDR3 runs to 13 residues. The CDR3 region is CASSWDRVYGYTF. In nucleotides, the CDR3 is TGTGCCAGCAGCTGGGACAGGGTCTATGGCTACACCTTC.